The source of this TCR beta chain is a study of cytomegalovirus exposure and HLA in healthy donors. The CDR3 length is 17 residues. The V gene's germline CDR1 is SGDLS and CDR2 YYNGEE. Losses at the gene ends were 1 base for V and 4 bases for J; bases not matched to a gene: 8. Primers: 60 Vbeta forward and 13 Jbeta reverse. Sequencing used immunoSEQ multiplex PCR; TCRdb keeps in-frame clones, though not all of them. The top ten clones hold 0.96% of a sample with about 160,000 clones, 75% to 90% of them seen once. Material: PBMCs. The receptor was derived from a girl aged 2-10 years in good health and CMV-seropositive. The rearrangement joins TRBV9 to TRBJ2-5; 12 positions agree with TRBD2. For the CDR3, the DNA is TGTGCCAGCAGCGTAACCGGGCTAGCGGGAGGGAGAGAGACCCAGTACTTC. It is translated as CASSVTGLAGGRETQYF.